The table lists the clone carrying this T cell receptor beta chain with a count of one. V lost 6 bases to trimming and J lost 5 bases; unmatched junction nucleotides: 7. Germline V gives CDR1 MNHEY, CDR2 SMNVEV (reference sequence). The CDR3 length is 15 residues. Ages ranged from roughly 18 to 100 years, with residence in about 24 US areas. Grouping used clinical history reported by participants in a survey and questionnaire. Recovered status in Cohort 3 required two negative PCRs, clearance, or symptom resolution. Clones were sequenced by immunoSEQ multiplex PCR, and TCRdb holds only the in-frame ones, with some missing. The repertoire has about 220,000 clones, 70% to 85% of them found once; the top ten carry roughly 3.5%. These data originate in a study of blood T cell repertoires in COVID-19. Overall study: The origin of the acute and convalescent COVID-19 samples was the United States, Italy and Spain.

This clonotype originated in a woman between 55 and 75 years old who had recovered from COVID-19. The rearrangement uses TRBV27 and TRBJ2-1, with TRBD2 identical over 10 bases. Sequenced input: PBMCs or T cells enriched from blood (not recorded which). CDR3 loop: CASSLSLAGNNEQFF. DNA for the CDR3: TGTGCCAGCAGCCTATCACTAGCGGGGAACAATGAGCAGTTCTTC.